This TCR beta chain was recorded in a study of response to subunit inactivated influenza vaccine. TCRdb fed the RT-PCR reads into MiXCR, producing one record per CDR3 protein. This sample has 800,000 or so distinct CDR3 sequences, with around 21% found just once. The germline V and J ends were trimmed by 10 bases and 0 bases, with 11 bases remaining between them. Germline-derived CDR1 and CDR2 are MDHEN and SYDVKM. CDR3 length equals 13 residues. The chain recombines TRBV28 with TRBJ2-3; D might be TRBD1 (5 bases). Source: PBMCs from blood, taken 5 days after vaccination. This TCR was recovered from a man aged 45-60 years who received an inactivated influenza vaccine. The CDR3: CATQDSSTDTQYF. CDR3 bases: TGTGCCACTCAAGACAGTAGCACAGATACGCAGTATTTT.